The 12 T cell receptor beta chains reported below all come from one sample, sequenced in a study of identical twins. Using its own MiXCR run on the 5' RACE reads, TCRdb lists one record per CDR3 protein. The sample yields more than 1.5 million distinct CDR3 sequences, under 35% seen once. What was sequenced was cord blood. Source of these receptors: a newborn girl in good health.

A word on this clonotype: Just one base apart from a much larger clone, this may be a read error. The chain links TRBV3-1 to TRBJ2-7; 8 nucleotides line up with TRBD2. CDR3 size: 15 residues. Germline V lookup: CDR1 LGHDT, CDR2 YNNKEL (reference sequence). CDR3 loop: CAGSQVHGGAYEQYF. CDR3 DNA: TGTGCCGGCAGCCAAGTTCACGGGGGGGCCTACGAGCAGTACTTC.

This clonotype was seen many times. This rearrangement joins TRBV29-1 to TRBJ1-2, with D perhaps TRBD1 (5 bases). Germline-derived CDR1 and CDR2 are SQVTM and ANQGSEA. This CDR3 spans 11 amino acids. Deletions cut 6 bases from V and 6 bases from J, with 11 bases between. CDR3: CSVPQENGYTF. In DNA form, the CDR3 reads TGCAGCGTCCCACAGGAGAATGGCTACACCTTC.

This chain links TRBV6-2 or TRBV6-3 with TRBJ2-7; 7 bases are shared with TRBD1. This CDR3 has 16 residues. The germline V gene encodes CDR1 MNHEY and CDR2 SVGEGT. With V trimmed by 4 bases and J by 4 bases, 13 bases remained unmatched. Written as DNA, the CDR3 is TGTGCCAGCAGTTCCTATTGGGGGACAGACAATTACGAGCAGTACTTC. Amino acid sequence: CASSSYWGTDNYEQYF.

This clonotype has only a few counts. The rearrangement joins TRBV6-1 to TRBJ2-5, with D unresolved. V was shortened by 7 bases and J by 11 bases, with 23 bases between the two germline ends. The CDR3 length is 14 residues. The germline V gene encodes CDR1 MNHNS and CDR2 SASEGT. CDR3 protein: CASIRRPTEREQYF. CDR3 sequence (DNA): TGTGCCAGCATTCGGCGGCCGACCGAGAGAGAGCAGTACTTC.

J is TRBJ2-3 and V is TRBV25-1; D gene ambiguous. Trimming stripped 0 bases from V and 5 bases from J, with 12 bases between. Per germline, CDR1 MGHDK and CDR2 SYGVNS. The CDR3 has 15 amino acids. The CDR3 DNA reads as TGTGCCAGCAGTGAATATTTCCTAGGTGGAGATACGCAGTATTTT. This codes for CASSEYFLGGDTQYF.

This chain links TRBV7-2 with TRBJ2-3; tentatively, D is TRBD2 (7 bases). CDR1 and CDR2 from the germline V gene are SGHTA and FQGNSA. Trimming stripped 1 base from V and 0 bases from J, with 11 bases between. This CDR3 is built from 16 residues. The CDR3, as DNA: TGTGCCAGCAGCTTAGTAGGGGGGGAAAGCACAGATACGCAGTATTTT. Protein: CASSLVGGESTDTQYF.

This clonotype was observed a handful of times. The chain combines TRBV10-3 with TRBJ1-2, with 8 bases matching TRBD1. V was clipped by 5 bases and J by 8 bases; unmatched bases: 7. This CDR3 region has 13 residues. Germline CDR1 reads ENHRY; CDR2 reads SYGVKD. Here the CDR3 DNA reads TGTGCCATCAGTCTTGACAGGGGCGGCGGCTACACCTTC. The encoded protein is CAISLDRGGGYTF.

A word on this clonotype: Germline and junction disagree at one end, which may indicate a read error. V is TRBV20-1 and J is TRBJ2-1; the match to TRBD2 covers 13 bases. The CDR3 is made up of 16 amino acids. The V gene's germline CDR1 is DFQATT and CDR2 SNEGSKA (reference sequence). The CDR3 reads CSAREGLAGEDNGQFF. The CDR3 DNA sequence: TGCAGTGCTAGAGAAGGACTAGCGGGAGAGGACAATGGGCAGTTCTTC.

In DNA, the CDR3 is TGTGCCAGCAGTCGGACTAGCGGGAGGGCCACGTCTCGGTTCTTC. This codes for CASSRTSGRATSRFF. The chain has TRBV7-2 and TRBJ2-1; 15 positions match TRBD2. CDR1 is SGHTA and CDR2 is FQGNSA in the germline V gene. Trimming took 6 bases from V and 15 from J; bases not matched to a gene: 12. This CDR3 region has 15 residues.

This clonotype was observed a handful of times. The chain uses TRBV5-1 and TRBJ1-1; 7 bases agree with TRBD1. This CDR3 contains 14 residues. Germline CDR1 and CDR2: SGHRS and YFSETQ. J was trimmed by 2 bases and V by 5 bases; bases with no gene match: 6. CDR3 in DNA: TGCGCCAGCAGGCTGGGGACAGCTAACACTGAAGCTTTCTTT. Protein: CASRLGTANTEAFF.

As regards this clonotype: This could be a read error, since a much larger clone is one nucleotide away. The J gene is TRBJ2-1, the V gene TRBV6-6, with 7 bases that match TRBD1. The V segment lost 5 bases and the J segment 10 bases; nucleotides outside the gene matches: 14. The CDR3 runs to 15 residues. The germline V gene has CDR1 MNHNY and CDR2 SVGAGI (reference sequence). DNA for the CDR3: TGTGCCAGCAGTCACGACAGGGTAGGGGTCTACGAGCAGTTCTTC. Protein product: CASSHDRVGVYEQFF.

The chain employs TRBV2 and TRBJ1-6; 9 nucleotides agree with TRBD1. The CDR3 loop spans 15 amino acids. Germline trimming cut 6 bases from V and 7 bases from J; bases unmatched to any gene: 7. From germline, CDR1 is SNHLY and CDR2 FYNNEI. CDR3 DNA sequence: TGTGCCAGCAGAGGGGGGACAGGGAGCAATTCACCCCTCCACTTT. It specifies CASRGGTGSNSPLHF.